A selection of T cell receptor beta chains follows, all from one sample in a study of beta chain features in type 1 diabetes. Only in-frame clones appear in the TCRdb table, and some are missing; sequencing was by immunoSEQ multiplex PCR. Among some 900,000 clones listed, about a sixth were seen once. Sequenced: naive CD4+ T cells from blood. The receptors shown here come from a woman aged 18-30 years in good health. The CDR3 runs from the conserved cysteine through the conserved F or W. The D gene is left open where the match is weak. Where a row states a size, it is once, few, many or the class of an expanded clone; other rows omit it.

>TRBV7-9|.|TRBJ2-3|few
TGTGCCAGCAGCCATTCAGTATTTCGCACAGATACGCAGTATTTT
CASSHSVFRTDTQYF
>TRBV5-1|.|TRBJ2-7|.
TGCGCCAGCAGCCCTAGTTCCGGAAGAATCTACGAGCAGTACTTC
CASSPSSGRIYEQYF
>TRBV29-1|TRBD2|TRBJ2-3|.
TGCAGCGTTGTCGGCGGGAGAGGGCGTGGCACAGATACGCAGTATTTT
CSVVGGRGRGTDTQYF
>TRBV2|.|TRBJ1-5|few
TGTGCCAGCAGCAGCAGGGCTTCTCAGCCCCAGCATTTT
CASSSRASQPQHF
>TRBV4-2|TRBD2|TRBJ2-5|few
TGTGCCAGCAGCCAGGAGCTAGCGGGATTTGTAGGAGAGACCCAGTACTTC
CASSQELAGFVGETQYF
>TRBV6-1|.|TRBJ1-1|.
TGTGCCAGCAGTGAATACGTCAGCTCAGGGACTGAAGCTTTCTTT
CASSEYVSSGTEAFF
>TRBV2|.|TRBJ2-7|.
TGTGCCAGCAGTTTCACCGGAAGCTCCTACGAGCAGTACTTC
CASSFTGSSYEQYF
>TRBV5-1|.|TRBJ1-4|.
TGCGCCAGCAGCTCCCGGGATCCAGAAAAACTGTTTTTT
CASSSRDPEKLFF
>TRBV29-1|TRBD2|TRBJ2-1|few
TGCAGCGTTGAAGGGGTAGGGCGGGAGTACTCCTACAATGAGCAGTTCTTC
CSVEGVGREYSYNEQFF
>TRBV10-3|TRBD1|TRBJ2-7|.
TGTGCCATCAGGGACAGGGGGCAAAGCTCCTACGAGCAGTACTTC
CAIRDRGQSSYEQYF
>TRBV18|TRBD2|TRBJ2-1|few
TGTGCCAGCTCATACCTAGGAGCGGGAGTAGCCAATGAGCAGTTCTTC
CASSYLGAGVANEQFF
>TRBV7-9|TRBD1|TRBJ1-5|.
TGTGCCAGCAGCTTAGGGACAGGGGTTAATCAGCCCCAGCATTTT
CASSLGTGVNQPQHF
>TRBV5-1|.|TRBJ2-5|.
TGCGCCAGCAGCTTGGCCTCCTTTCAAGAGACCCAGTACTTC
CASSLASFQETQYF
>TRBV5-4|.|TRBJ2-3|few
TGTGCCAGCAGCTCCTTTACTAGCCCCACAGATACGCAGTATTTT
CASSSFTSPTDTQYF
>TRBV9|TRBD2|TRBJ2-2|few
TGTGCCAGCAGCGTATCGGGACTAGCGGGAGGTAACACCGGGGAGCTGTTTTTT
CASSVSGLAGGNTGELFF
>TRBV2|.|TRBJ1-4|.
TGTGCCAGCAGGGCTACAGGGTTGGGCGAAAAACTGTTTTTT
CASRATGLGEKLFF
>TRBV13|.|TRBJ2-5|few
TGTGCCAGCAGCCTCTGGACAGAAGAAGAGACCCAGTACTTC
CASSLWTEEETQYF
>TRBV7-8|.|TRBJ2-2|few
TGTGCCAGCAGCTTATTACCCCGGGTTGTCGGGGAGCTGTTTTTT
CASSLLPRVVGELFF
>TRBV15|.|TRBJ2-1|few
TGTGCCACCAGCAACGGGGGGACAGGAACGAGGGAGCAGTTCTTC
CATSNGGTGTREQFF
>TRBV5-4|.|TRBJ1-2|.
TGTGCCAGCAGCTTGGCCGGGGGTGGCTACACCTTC
CASSLAGGGYTF
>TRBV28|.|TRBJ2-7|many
TGTGCCAGCACCTCCGGGTCCAGGGTCTACGAGCAGTACTTC
CASTSGSRVYEQYF
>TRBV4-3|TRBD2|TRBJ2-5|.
TGCGCCAGCAGCCAAGATGGACTAGCGGGGAACCAAGAGACCCAGTACTTC
CASSQDGLAGNQETQYF
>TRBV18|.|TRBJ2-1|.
TGTGCCAGCTCACCAAGAATTAAGGGGGGTTCCTCCTACAATGAGCAGTTCTTC
CASSPRIKGGSSYNEQFF
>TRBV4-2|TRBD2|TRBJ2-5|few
TGTGCCAGCAGCCCCGAAGGCGGGGGACAAGAGACCCAGTACTTC
CASSPEGGGQETQYF
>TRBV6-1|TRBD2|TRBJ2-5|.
TGTGCCAGCAGTGAAGCGCGAGCGGGAGGGAGAGAGACCCAGTACTTC
CASSEARAGGRETQYF
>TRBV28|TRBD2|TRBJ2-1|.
TGTGCCAGCAGTTCACCATCAGCTTTCAAGCGGGAGGAGGATGAGCAGTTCTTC
CASSSPSAFKREEDEQFF
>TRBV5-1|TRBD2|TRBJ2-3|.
TGCGCCAGCAGCATTAGCGGGAGACTGCTAGTCGGCACAGATACGCAGTATTTT
CASSISGRLLVGTDTQYF
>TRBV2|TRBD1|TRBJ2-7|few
TGTGCCAGCAGCCCGACAGGGGAGTACGAGCAGTACTTC
CASSPTGEYEQYF
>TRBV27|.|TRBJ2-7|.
TGTGCCAGCAGTTTTTTGGGCACAGGGTACGAGCAGTACTTC
CASSFLGTGYEQYF
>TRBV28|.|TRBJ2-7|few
TGTGCCAGCAGGGAACCTCGCTACGAGCAGTACTTC
CASREPRYEQYF
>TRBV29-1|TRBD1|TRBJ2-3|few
TGCAGCGTTGAAGATAGGGACAGGGCCACAGATACGCAGTATTTT
CSVEDRDRATDTQYF
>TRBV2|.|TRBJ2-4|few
TGTGCCACTCGGGGGAACAGAAACATTCAGTACTTC
CATRGNRNIQYF
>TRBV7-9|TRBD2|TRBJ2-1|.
TGTGCCAGCAGCCTACTCCCGGGGCTAGCGGGAGTAGTTGAGCAGTTCTTC
CASSLLPGLAGVVEQFF
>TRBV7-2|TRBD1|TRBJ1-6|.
TGTGCCAGCAGCTTAGCGTCGGGGACAGTTTTCCCCCTCCACTTT
CASSLASGTVFPLHF
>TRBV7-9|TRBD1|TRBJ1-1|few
TGTGCCAGCAGCTCTAAACAGGGGATGATTGAAGCTTTCTTT
CASSSKQGMIEAFF
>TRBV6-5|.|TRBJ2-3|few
TGTGCCAGCAGTTACTACGGGAGAGGTGATACGCAGTATTTT
CASSYYGRGDTQYF
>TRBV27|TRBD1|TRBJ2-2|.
TGTGCCAGCAGTTTAGGGACAGGGCGTCGGACCGGGGAGCTGTTTTTT
CASSLGTGRRTGELFF
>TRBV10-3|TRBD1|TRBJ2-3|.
TGTGCCATCAGGGTGACAGGGCTCACAGATACGCAGTATTTT
CAIRVTGLTDTQYF
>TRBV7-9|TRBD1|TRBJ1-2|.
TGTGCCAGCAGCTTAGACGGACAGGGGGCGCCTGGCTACACCTTC
CASSLDGQGAPGYTF
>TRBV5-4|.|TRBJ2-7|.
TGTGCCAGCAGCCTGGGAGTTGTCGACGAGCAGTACTTC
CASSLGVVDEQYF
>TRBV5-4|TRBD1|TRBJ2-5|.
TGTGCCAGCAGCTCTGAAGTGACAGCGACAGGGAAAGCAGAGACCCAGTACTTC
CASSSEVTATGKAETQYF
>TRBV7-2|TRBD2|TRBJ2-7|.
TGTGCCAGCAGCTCCGGGACTACGGCCCACGAGCAGTACTTC
CASSSGTTAHEQYF
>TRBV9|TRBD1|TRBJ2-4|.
TGTGCCAGCAGCGTAGGACAGGGGTTAGCCAAAAACATTCAGTACTTC
CASSVGQGLAKNIQYF
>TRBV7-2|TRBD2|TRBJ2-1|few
TGTGCCAGCAGTTTTCGGACTAGCGGGATGGAGGTCCATGAGCAGTTCTTC
CASSFRTSGMEVHEQFF
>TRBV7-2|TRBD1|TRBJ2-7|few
TGTGCCAGCAGCCCGGGACAGGGGGCTAGGTACGAGCAGTACTTC
CASSPGQGARYEQYF
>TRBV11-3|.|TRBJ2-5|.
TGTGCCAGCAGCTTGTCCCCTAGTGAGACCCAGTACTTC
CASSLSPSETQYF
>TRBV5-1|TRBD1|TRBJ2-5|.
TGCGCCAGCGCCCTAGGGACGCGCAGACAGGGGGAAGAGACCCAGTACTTC
CASALGTRRQGEETQYF
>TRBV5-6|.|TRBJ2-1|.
TGTGCCAGCAGCTCCCGGGACTTATATTACAATGAGCAGTTCTTC
CASSSRDLYYNEQFF
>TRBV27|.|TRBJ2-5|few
TGTGCCAGCAGTCCCGGGGCGCAAGGGACCCAGTACTTC
CASSPGAQGTQYF
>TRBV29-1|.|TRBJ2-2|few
TGCAGCGTTGATCTGGCCAGAAACACCGGGGAGCTGTTTTTT
CSVDLARNTGELFF